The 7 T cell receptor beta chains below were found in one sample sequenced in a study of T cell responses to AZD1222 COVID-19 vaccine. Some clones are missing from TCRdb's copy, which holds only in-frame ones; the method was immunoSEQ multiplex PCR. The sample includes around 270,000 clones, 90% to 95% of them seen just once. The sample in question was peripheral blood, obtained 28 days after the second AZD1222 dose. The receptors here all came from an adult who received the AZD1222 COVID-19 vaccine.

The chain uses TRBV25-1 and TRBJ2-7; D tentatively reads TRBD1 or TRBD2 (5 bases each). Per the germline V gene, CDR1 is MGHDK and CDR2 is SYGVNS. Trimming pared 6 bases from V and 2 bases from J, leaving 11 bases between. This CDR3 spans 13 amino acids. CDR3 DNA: TGTGCCAGCAGCCGGGACGGAGCCTACGAGCAGTACTTC. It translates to CASSRDGAYEQYF.

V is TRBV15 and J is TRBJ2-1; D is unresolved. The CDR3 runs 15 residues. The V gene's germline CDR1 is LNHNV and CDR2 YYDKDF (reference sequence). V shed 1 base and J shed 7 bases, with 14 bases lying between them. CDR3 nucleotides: TGTGCCACCAGCAGAGCCGCCGCACCGGAGAATGAGCAGTTCTTC. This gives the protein CATSRAAAPENEQFF.

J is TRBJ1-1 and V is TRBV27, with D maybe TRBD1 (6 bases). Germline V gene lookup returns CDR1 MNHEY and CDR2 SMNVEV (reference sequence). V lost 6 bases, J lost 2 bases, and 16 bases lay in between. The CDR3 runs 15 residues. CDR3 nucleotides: TGTGCCAGCAGGAAGCGCCGGGACATCAACACTGAAGCTTTCTTT. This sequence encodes CASRKRRDINTEAFF.

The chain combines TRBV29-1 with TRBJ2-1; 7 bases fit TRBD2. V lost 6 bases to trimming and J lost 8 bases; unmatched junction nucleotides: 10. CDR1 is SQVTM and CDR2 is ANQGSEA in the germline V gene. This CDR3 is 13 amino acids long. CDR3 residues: CSVWGGGVDEQFF. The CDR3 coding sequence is TGCAGCGTCTGGGGGGGAGGAGTAGATGAGCAGTTCTTC.

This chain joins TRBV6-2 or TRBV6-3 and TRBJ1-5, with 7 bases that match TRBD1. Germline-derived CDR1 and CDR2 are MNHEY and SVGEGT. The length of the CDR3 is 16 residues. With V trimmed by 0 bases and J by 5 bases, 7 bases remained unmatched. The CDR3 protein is CASSYSPGGLHQPQHF. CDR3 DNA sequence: TGTGCCAGCAGTTACTCGCCAGGGGGTCTCCATCAGCCCCAGCATTTT.

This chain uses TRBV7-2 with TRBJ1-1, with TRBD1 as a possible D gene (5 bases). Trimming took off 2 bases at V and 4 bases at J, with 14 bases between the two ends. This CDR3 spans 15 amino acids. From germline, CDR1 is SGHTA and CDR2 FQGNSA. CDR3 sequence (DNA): TGTGCCAGCAGCTTATCGGGGGGGATAGGCACTGAAGCTTTCTTT. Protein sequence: CASSLSGGIGTEAFF.

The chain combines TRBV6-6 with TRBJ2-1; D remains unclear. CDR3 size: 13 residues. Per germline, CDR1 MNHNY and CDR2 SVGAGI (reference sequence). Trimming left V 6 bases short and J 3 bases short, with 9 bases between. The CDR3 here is CASRRNSYNEQFF. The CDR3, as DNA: TGTGCCAGCAGGAGGAACAGCTACAATGAGCAGTTCTTC.